Listed below are T cell receptor beta chains from one sample, sequenced in a study of cytomegalovirus exposure and HLA in healthy donors. Here immunoSEQ multiplex PCR was the method, and the copy in TCRdb shows in-frame clones only, minus some. The sample yields approximately 190,000 clones, approximately 70% seen once. The material sequenced was PBMCs. Receptors were obtained from a woman aged 25 to 39 in good health and CMV-seronegative. Each CDR3 is given with its conserved first and last residue. Each record gives: V gene, clone size, D gene, J gene, CDR3 DNA, CDR3 protein. D genes are given only for firm matches. Size is stated for part of the rows, as once, few or many counts, or as a class when the clone is expanded.

V: TRBV9; size: once; D: -; J: TRBJ2-1; DNA: TGTGCCAGCAGCGTAGGGCGGGGCTCCTACAATGAGCAGTTCTTC; CDR3: CASSVGRGSYNEQFF
V: TRBV10-2; size: -; D: TRBD2; J: TRBJ2-5; DNA: TGCGCCAGCAGGGAAGGGACTAGCGGAGAGACCCAGTACTTC; CDR3: CASREGTSGETQYF
V: TRBV27; size: -; D: TRBD1; J: TRBJ1-2; DNA: TGTGCCAGCAGTTCATACCTCGAGAGGGGACAGGGGGCATTAGGCTACACCTTC; CDR3: CASSSYLERGQGALGYTF
V: TRBV19; size: few; D: -; J: TRBJ2-1; DNA: TGTGCCAGTAGTATAGTCCCCTACCGAAATGAGCAGTTCTTC; CDR3: CASSIVPYRNEQFF
V: TRBV25-1; size: -; D: TRBD1; J: TRBJ1-4; DNA: TGTGCCAGCAGCGCCACAGGGGTTGGGGAAAAACTGTTTTTT; CDR3: CASSATGVGEKLFF
V: TRBV4-2; size: medium-sized; D: TRBD2; J: TRBJ2-7; DNA: TGTGCCAGCAGCCAAGATGCGGCTAGCGGGAGTTACGAGCAGTACTTC; CDR3: CASSQDAASGSYEQYF
V: TRBV12-5; size: -; D: -; J: TRBJ1-3; DNA: TGTGCTAGTGGTTCCCTTTCTCAAACGGTAGACTCTGGAAACACCATATATTTT; CDR3: CASGSLSQTVDSGNTIYF
V: TRBV19; size: once; D: -; J: TRBJ2-7; DNA: TGTGCCAGTAGTAACAACAGGGTTATGCCCTACGAGCAGTACTTC; CDR3: CASSNNRVMPYEQYF
V: TRBV7-2; size: once; D: TRBD1; J: TRBJ2-3; DNA: TGTGCCGGACAGGGACCCACAGATACGCAGTATTTT; CDR3: CAGQGPTDTQYF
V: TRBV11-3; size: -; D: -; J: TRBJ2-1; DNA: TGTGCCAGCAGCTTGGGAGGGGGCTCCTACAATGAGCAGTTCTTC; CDR3: CASSLGGGSYNEQFF
V: TRBV12-5; size: -; D: -; J: TRBJ1-2; DNA: TGTGCTAGTGGCCCCGACAGGAGTTGTGGCTACACCTTC; CDR3: CASGPDRSCGYTF
V: TRBV5-8; size: few; D: -; J: TRBJ2-4; DNA: TGTGCCAGCAGCCGTCAGGGGTCCTCAGCCAAAAACATTCAGTACTTC; CDR3: CASSRQGSSAKNIQYF
V: TRBV30; size: -; D: -; J: TRBJ1-5; DNA: TGTGCCTGGATGGGTGACTATGATCAGCCCCAGCATTTT; CDR3: CAWMGDYDQPQHF
V: TRBV9; size: -; D: TRBD1; J: TRBJ1-2; DNA: TGTGCCAGCAGCGTTGACAGGGGGCAAGTCGATGGCTACACCTTC; CDR3: CASSVDRGQVDGYTF
V: TRBV11-2; size: once; D: TRBD2; J: TRBJ2-3; DNA: TGTGCCAGCAGCTTTCAACTAGCGGGGATCAGAGATACGCAGTATTTT; CDR3: CASSFQLAGIRDTQYF
V: TRBV19; size: -; D: -; J: TRBJ1-1; DNA: TGTGCCAGTACCTCGACCGGGAGGGGAAAACTAATGAACACTGAAGCTTTCTTT; CDR3: CASTSTGRGKLMNTEAFF
V: TRBV4-1; size: -; D: -; J: TRBJ1-2; DNA: TGCGCCAGCAGCCAAGCCTCCAGGAGGGACTATGGCTACACCTTC; CDR3: CASSQASRRDYGYTF
V: TRBV18; size: -; D: -; J: TRBJ1-5; DNA: TGTGCCAGCTCACCACTAGGTCTAGGCCGCATGAGCAATCAGCCCCAGCATTTT; CDR3: CASSPLGLGRMSNQPQHF
V: TRBV9; size: -; D: -; J: TRBJ1-2; DNA: TGTGCCAGCAGCCGGGTTGTCAACTATGGCTACACCTTC; CDR3: CASSRVVNYGYTF
V: TRBV5-4; size: few; D: -; J: TRBJ1-2; DNA: TGTGCCAGCAGCTTGACTCTAGAAACCTATGGCTACACCTTC; CDR3: CASSLTLETYGYTF
V: TRBV5-4; size: -; D: -; J: TRBJ2-2; DNA: TGTGCCAGCAGCCAGTCAAGAAATAACCAAGTTGGGCTGTTTTTT; CDR3: CASSQSRNNQVGLFF
V: TRBV6-5; size: few; D: -; J: TRBJ2-3; DNA: TGTGCCAGCAGCTCCCCCACAGATACGCAGTATTTT; CDR3: CASSSPTDTQYF
V: TRBV4-1; size: once; D: TRBD2; J: TRBJ2-7; DNA: TGCGCCAGCAGCCAGGGACTAGCGGCGCCCTACGAGCAGTACTTC; CDR3: CASSQGLAAPYEQYF
V: TRBV6-6; size: -; D: -; J: TRBJ1-3; DNA: TGTGCCAGCAGTTCACCCGGGATCTCACCCGCAAACACCATATATTTT; CDR3: CASSSPGISPANTIYF
V: TRBV14; size: -; D: TRBD1; J: TRBJ2-7; DNA: TGTGCCAGCAGCCCGACAGGGGCGATCGAGCAGTACTTC; CDR3: CASSPTGAIEQYF
V: TRBV5-6; size: few; D: TRBD2; J: TRBJ2-3; DNA: TGTGCCAGCAGCTTAGGGACTAGCGGAGCAGATACGCAGTATTTT; CDR3: CASSLGTSGADTQYF
V: TRBV6-5; size: -; D: TRBD1; J: TRBJ2-1; DNA: TGTGCCAGCACCCCCGGACAGGGTCGCAATGAGCAGTTCTTC; CDR3: CASTPGQGRNEQFF
V: TRBV5-1; size: few; D: -; J: TRBJ2-3; DNA: TGCGCCAGCAGCTTGACCATACTGAGCACAGATACGCAGTATTTT; CDR3: CASSLTILSTDTQYF
V: TRBV11-2; size: -; D: -; J: TRBJ1-2; DNA: TGTGCCAGCAGCTTAATCGGGGGACTCTATGGCTACACCTTC; CDR3: CASSLIGGLYGYTF
V: TRBV7-2; size: -; D: -; J: TRBJ1-1; DNA: TGTGCCAGCAGCTTAGGGGCAGGGAACACTGAAGCTTTCTTT; CDR3: CASSLGAGNTEAFF
V: TRBV2; size: few; D: -; J: TRBJ2-3; DNA: TGTGCGTTGCAGGGGCCCTCTAGCACAGATACGCAGTATTTT; CDR3: CALQGPSSTDTQYF
V: TRBV15; size: -; D: -; J: TRBJ1-5; DNA: TGTGCCACCAGCAGATCAGGGAATGTAAACAATCAGCCCCAGCATTTT; CDR3: CATSRSGNVNNQPQHF
V: TRBV27; size: -; D: -; J: TRBJ2-1; DNA: TGTGCCAGCAGTCCCCGCAGTAATGAGCAGTTCTTC; CDR3: CASSPRSNEQFF
V: TRBV7-6; size: -; D: -; J: TRBJ1-2; DNA: TGTGCCAGCAGCGAGGGTGACGCAGATGGCTACACCTTC; CDR3: CASSEGDADGYTF
V: TRBV7-8; size: -; D: TRBD1; J: TRBJ2-1; DNA: TGTGCCAGCAGCCCGCCACAGGGGTTGTACAATGAGCAGTTCTTC; CDR3: CASSPPQGLYNEQFF
V: TRBV7-2; size: -; D: -; J: TRBJ2-3; DNA: TGTGCCAGCAGCTTAGGGGGGGGGCCTTTGGGCACAGATACGCAGTATTTT; CDR3: CASSLGGGPLGTDTQYF
V: TRBV9; size: -; D: -; J: TRBJ2-1; DNA: TGTGCCAGCAGCGTAGTAGTAAACGGGTTAAAGCAGTTCTTC; CDR3: CASSVVVNGLKQFF
V: TRBV7-2; size: -; D: -; J: TRBJ1-2; DNA: TGTGCCAGCAGCTTAGGGCTGATCTATGGCTACACCTTC; CDR3: CASSLGLIYGYTF
V: TRBV4-1; size: -; D: -; J: TRBJ2-1; DNA: TGCGCCAGCAGCCCCCCCGGTCACAATGAGCAGTTCTTC; CDR3: CASSPPGHNEQFF
V: TRBV18; size: -; D: -; J: TRBJ1-4; DNA: TGTGCCAGCTCACAGGGGCCCGGTAATGAAAAACTGTTTTTT; CDR3: CASSQGPGNEKLFF
V: TRBV11-2; size: -; D: TRBD1; J: TRBJ2-7; DNA: TGTGCCAGCAGCCCAGACGGGACAGGAGCATACGAGCAGTACTTC; CDR3: CASSPDGTGAYEQYF
V: TRBV2; size: -; D: TRBD1; J: TRBJ1-5; DNA: TGTGCCAGCTCGGGCAGGGGGCATATGAGCAATCAGCCCCAGCATTTT; CDR3: CASSGRGHMSNQPQHF
V: TRBV6-6; size: -; D: -; J: TRBJ1-2; DNA: TGTGCCAGCTTATCAGGGTACTATGGCTACACCTTC; CDR3: CASLSGYYGYTF
V: TRBV6-5; size: few; D: -; J: TRBJ2-4; DNA: TGTGCCAGCAGTTACGGGGCAGGGGGGAACATTCAGTACTTC; CDR3: CASSYGAGGNIQYF
V: TRBV29-1; size: -; D: TRBD1; J: TRBJ2-1; DNA: TGCAGCGTCATGGACAGGGGGCGAATAAAGCCTACAAATGAGCAGTTCTTC; CDR3: CSVMDRGRIKPTNEQFF
V: TRBV25-1; size: -; D: TRBD2; J: TRBJ2-7; DNA: TGTGCCAGCAGTACCCCGTTTGATAGCGGGAGATACGAGCAGTACTTC; CDR3: CASSTPFDSGRYEQYF
V: TRBV4-1; size: -; D: -; J: TRBJ2-5; DNA: TGCGCCAGCAGCCAAGTCGGGGTGGGGCAAGAGACCCAGTACTTC; CDR3: CASSQVGVGQETQYF
V: TRBV10-3; size: -; D: TRBD2; J: TRBJ2-1; DNA: TGTGCCACCCACCCCTCCGGACTAGGGAAGGGTGAGCAGTTCTTC; CDR3: CATHPSGLGKGEQFF
V: TRBV7-2; size: -; D: -; J: TRBJ2-4; DNA: TGTGCCAGCAGCTTTAGATCTAGGGGAAACATTCAGTACTTC; CDR3: CASSFRSRGNIQYF
V: TRBV9; size: -; D: TRBD2; J: TRBJ2-1; DNA: TGTGCCAGCAGCGTAATAGCGGGGGTGGGTGAGCAGTTCTTC; CDR3: CASSVIAGVGEQFF
V: TRBV7-2; size: -; D: -; J: TRBJ2-7; DNA: TGTGCCAGCAGCTTAGGGGGGAGTCCGGGGGCCTACGAGCAGTACTTC; CDR3: CASSLGGSPGAYEQYF
V: TRBV18; size: once; D: -; J: TRBJ1-2; DNA: TGTGCCAGCTCACCCGAAGGCGGGGGCTACACCTTC; CDR3: CASSPEGGGYTF
V: TRBV10-3; size: -; D: TRBD2; J: TRBJ2-5; DNA: TGTGCCATCAGTGAAACCCTAGCGGGAAACCAAGAGACCCAGTACTTC; CDR3: CAISETLAGNQETQYF
V: TRBV29-1; size: few; D: -; J: TRBJ2-3; DNA: TGCAGCGTTGATCCCCCAGGGTCGCCGGATACGCAGTATTTT; CDR3: CSVDPPGSPDTQYF
V: TRBV27; size: few; D: -; J: TRBJ2-7; DNA: TGTGCCAGCAGTTTAGGGGGGATAGGATACGAGCAGTACTTC; CDR3: CASSLGGIGYEQYF
V: TRBV10-3; size: -; D: -; J: TRBJ2-3; DNA: TGTGCCATCAGTGAGTCGGTGGGAGAGACAGATACGCAGTATTTT; CDR3: CAISESVGETDTQYF
V: TRBV4-1; size: -; D: -; J: TRBJ2-1; DNA: TGCGCCAGCAGCCAAGTTTTTGGGCTCAATGAGCAGTTCTTC; CDR3: CASSQVFGLNEQFF